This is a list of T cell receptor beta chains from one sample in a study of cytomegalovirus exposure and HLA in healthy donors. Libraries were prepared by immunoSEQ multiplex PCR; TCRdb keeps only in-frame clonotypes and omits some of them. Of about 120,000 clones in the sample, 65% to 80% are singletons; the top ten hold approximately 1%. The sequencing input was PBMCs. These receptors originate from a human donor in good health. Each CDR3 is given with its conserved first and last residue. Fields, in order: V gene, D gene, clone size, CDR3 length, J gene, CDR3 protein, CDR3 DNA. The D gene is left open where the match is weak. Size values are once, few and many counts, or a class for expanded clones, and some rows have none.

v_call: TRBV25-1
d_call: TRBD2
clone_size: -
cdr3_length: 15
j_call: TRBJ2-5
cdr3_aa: CASSESSGPQETQYF
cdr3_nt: TGTGCCAGCAGTGAATCTAGCGGACCGCAAGAGACCCAGTACTTC

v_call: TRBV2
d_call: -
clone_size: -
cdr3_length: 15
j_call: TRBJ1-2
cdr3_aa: CASSEALSGGRGYTF
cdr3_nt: TGTGCCAGCAGTGAAGCGCTTTCTGGGGGCCGAGGCTACACCTTC

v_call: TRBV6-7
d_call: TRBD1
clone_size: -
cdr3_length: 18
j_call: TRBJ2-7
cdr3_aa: CASSPPGTGGPYSYEQYF
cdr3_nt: TGTGCCAGCAGTCCTCCCGGGACAGGGGGCCCTTACTCCTACGAGCAGTACTTC

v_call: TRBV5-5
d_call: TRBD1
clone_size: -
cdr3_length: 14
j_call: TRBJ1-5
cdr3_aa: CASSLRGQAGPQHF
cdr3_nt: TGTGCCAGCAGCTTAAGAGGACAGGCCGGGCCCCAGCATTTT

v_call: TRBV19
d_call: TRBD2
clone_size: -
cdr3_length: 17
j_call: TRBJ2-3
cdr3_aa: CASSIPSGGVSTDTQYF
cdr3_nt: TGTGCCAGTAGTATCCCCAGCGGGGGGGTGAGCACAGATACGCAGTATTTT

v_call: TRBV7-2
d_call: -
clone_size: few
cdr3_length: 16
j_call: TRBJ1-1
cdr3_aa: CASSLVGGLGGTEAFF
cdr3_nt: TGTGCCAGCAGCTTAGTCGGGGGGCTGGGGGGCACTGAAGCTTTCTTT

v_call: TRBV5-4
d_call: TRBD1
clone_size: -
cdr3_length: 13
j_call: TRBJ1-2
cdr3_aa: CASSWTGEAGYTF
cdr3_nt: TGTGCCAGCAGCTGGACAGGGGAGGCTGGCTACACCTTC

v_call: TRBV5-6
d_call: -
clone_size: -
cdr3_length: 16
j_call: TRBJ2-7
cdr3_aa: CASSSKGGTISYEQYF
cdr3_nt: TGTGCCAGCAGCTCCAAAGGGGGGACTATCTCCTACGAGCAGTACTTC

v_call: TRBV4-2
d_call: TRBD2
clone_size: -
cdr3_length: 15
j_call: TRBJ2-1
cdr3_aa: CASSRPAGVYNEQFF
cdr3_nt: TGTGCCAGCAGCCGTCCGGCGGGGGTCTACAATGAGCAGTTCTTC

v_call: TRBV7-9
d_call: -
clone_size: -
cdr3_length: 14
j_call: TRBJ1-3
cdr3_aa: CASSGPGSGNTIYF
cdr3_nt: TGTGCCAGCAGCGGCCCAGGGTCTGGAAACACCATATATTTT

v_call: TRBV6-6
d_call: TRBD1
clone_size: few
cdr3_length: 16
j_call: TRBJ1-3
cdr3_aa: CASRHEQGPSGNTIYF
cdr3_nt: TGTGCCAGCAGACATGAACAGGGGCCGTCCGGAAACACCATATATTTT

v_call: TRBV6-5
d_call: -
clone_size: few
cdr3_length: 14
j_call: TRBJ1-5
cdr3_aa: CASSSRQSNQPQHF
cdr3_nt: TGTGCCAGCAGTTCACGACAGAGCAATCAGCCCCAGCATTTT

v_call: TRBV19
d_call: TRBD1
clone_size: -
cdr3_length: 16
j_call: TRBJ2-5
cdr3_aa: CASSGKGQMGKETQYF
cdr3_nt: TGTGCCAGTAGTGGGAAGGGACAGATGGGGAAAGAGACCCAGTACTTC

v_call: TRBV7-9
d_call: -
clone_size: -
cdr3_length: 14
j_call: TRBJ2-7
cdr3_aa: CASSLVASKYEQYF
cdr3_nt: TGTGCCAGCAGCTTAGTAGCCAGCAAGTACGAGCAGTACTTC

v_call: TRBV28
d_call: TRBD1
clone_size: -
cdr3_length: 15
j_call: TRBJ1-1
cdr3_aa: CASSIPTGMDTEAFF
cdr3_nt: TGTGCCAGCAGCATCCCGACAGGGATGGACACTGAAGCTTTCTTT

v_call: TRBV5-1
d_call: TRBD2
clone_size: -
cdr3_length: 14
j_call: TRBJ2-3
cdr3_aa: CASTPGGGGDTQYF
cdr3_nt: TGCGCCAGCACTCCAGGCGGGGGAGGAGATACGCAGTATTTT

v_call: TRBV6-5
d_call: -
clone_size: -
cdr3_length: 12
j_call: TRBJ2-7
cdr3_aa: CASSGGYHEQYF
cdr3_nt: TGTGCCAGCAGTGGAGGATACCACGAGCAGTACTTC

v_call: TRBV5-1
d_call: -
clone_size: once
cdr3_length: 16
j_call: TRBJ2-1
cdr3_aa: CASSFSLTASYNEQFF
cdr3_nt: TGCGCCAGCAGCTTCTCGCTCACAGCCTCCTACAATGAGCAGTTCTTC

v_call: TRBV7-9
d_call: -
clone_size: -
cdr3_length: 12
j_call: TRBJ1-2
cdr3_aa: CASSPQGDGYTF
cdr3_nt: TGTGCCAGCAGCCCACAGGGTGATGGCTACACCTTC

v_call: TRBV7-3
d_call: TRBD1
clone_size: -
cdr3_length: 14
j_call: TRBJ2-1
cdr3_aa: CASSSGTGHVEQFF
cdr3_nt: TGTGCCAGCAGCTCAGGGACAGGGCATGTTGAGCAGTTCTTC

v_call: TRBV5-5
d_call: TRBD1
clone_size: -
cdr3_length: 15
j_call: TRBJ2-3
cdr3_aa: CASSQMFPGQAKGYF
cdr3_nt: TGTGCCAGCAGCCAAATGTTCCCAGGACAGGCAAAAGGATATTTT

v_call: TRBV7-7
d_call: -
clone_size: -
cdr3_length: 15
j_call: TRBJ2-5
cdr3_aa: CASGKAGGYQETQYF
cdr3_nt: TGTGCTAGCGGCAAAGCAGGGGGGTACCAAGAGACCCAGTACTTC

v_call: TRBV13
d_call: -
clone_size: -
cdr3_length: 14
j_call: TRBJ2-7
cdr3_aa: CASSFASASHEQYF
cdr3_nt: TGTGCCAGCAGCTTCGCTAGCGCAAGCCACGAGCAGTACTTC

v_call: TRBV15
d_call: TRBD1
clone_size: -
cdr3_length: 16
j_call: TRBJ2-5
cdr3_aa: CATSRDRQGVEETQYF
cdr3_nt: TGTGCCACCAGCAGAGATCGACAGGGGGTGGAAGAGACCCAGTACTTC

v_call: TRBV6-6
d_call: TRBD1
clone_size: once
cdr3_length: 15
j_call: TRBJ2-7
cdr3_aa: CASSYVGQGSYEQYF
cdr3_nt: TGTGCCAGCAGTTACGTGGGACAGGGCTCCTACGAGCAGTACTTC

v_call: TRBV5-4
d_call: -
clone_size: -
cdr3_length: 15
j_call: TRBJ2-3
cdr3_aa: CASSKLAWATDTQYF
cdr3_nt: TGTGCCAGCAGCAAACTAGCCTGGGCCACAGATACGCAGTATTTT

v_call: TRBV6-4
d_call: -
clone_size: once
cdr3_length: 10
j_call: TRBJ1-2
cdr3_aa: CASGRPGYTF
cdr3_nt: TGTGCCAGCGGCCGCCCTGGCTACACCTTC

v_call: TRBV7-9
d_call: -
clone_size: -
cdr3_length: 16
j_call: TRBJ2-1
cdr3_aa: CSSSLLSSGGYNEQFF
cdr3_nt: TGTTCCAGCAGCTTATTGTCCTCTGGAGGTTACAATGAGCAGTTCTTC

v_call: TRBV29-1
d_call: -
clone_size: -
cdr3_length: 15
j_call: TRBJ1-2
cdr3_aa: CSVPGGDLGLDGYTF
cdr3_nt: TGCAGCGTCCCCGGCGGGGATTTGGGCCTGGATGGCTACACCTTC

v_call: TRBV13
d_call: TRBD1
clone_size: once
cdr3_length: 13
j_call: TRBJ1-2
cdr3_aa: CASSQGTGGGYTF
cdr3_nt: TGTGCCAGCAGCCAAGGGACAGGGGGAGGCTACACCTTC

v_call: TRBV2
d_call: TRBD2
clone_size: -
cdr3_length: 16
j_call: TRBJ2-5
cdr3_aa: CASSDTRGGRQETQYF
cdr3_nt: TGTGCCAGCAGTGATACTCGCGGGGGGCGCCAAGAGACCCAGTACTTC

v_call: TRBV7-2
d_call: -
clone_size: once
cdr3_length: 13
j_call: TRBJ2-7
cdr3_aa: CASSSGRGYEQYF
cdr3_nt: TGTGCCAGCAGCTCAGGCCGGGGGTACGAGCAGTACTTC

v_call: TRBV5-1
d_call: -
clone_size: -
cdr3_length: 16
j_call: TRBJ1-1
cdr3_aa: CASSLVRRGMNTEAFF
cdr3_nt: TGCGCCAGCAGCTTGGTGCGCCGCGGGATGAACACTGAAGCTTTCTTT

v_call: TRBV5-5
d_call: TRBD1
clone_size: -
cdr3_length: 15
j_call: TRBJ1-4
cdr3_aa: CASSFSTGNVQKLFF
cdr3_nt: TGTGCCAGCAGCTTCTCGACAGGGAACGTTCAAAAACTGTTTTTT

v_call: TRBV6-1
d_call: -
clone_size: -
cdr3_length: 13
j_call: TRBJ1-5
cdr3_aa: CASSATEMQPQHF
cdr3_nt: TGTGCCAGCAGTGCCACCGAGATGCAGCCCCAGCATTTT

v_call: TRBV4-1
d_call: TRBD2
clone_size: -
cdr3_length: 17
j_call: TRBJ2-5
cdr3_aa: CASSQGPLAPYQETQYF
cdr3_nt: TGCGCCAGCAGCCAAGGACCACTAGCGCCGTACCAAGAGACCCAGTACTTC

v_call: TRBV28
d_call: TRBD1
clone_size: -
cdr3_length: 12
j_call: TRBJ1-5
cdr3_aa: CASKEGAQPQHF
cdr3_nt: TGTGCCAGCAAGGAGGGGGCTCAGCCCCAGCATTTT

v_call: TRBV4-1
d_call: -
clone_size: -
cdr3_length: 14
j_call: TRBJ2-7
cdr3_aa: CASSLAGLTDEQYF
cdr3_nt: TGCGCCAGCAGCCTAGCCGGGTTAACGGACGAGCAGTACTTC

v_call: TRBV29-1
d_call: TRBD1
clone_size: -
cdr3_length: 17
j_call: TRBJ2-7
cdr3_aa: CSVEGPLTGGGYYEQYF
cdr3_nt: TGCAGCGTTGAAGGGCCCCTGACAGGGGGCGGATACTACGAGCAGTACTTC

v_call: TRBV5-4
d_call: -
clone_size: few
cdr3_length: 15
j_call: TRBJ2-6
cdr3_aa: CASSLYGSGANVLTF
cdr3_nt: TGTGCCAGCAGCTTGTACGGCTCTGGGGCCAACGTCCTGACTTTC

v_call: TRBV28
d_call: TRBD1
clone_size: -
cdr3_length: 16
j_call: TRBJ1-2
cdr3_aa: CASSYYRGVKSYGYTF
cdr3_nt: TGTGCCAGCAGTTACTACAGGGGCGTGAAATCCTATGGCTACACCTTC

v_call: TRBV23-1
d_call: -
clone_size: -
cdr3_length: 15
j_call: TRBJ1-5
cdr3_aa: CASSQGAKSNQPQHF
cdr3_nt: TGCGCCAGCAGTCAAGGAGCTAAAAGCAATCAGCCCCAGCATTTT

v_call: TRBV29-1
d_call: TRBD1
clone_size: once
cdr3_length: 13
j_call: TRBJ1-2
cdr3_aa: CSVDTGAGYGYTF
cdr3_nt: TGCAGCGTGGATACAGGGGCAGGCTATGGCTACACCTTC

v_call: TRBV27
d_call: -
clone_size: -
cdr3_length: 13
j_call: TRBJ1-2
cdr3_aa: CASSTSGRESGTF
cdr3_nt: TGTGCCAGCAGCACCTCTGGACGGGAGTCGGGCACCTTC

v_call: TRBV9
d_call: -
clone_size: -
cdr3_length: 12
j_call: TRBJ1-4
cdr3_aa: CASSPRGEKLFF
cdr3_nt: TGTGCCAGCAGCCCCCGGGGGGAAAAACTGTTTTTT

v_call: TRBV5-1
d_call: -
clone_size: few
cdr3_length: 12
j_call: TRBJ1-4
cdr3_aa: CASSLVGQELFF
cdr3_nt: TGCGCCAGCAGCTTAGTCGGACAAGAACTGTTTTTT

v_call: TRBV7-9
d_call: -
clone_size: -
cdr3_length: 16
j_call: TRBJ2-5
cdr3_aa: CASSLRDTLTQETQYF
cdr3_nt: TGTGCCAGCAGCCTACGTGACACTCTGACCCAAGAGACCCAGTACTTC

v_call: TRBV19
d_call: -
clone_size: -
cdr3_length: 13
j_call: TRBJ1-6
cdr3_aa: CASSMSLNSPLHF
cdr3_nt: TGTGCCAGTAGTATGTCCCTGAATTCACCCCTCCACTTT

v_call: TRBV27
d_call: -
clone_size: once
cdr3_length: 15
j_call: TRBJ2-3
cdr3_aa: CASSLSGRVGDTQYF
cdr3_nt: TGTGCCAGCAGTTTATCGGGCAGGGTTGGAGATACGCAGTATTTT

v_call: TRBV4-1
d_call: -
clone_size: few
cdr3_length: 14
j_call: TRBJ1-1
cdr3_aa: CASSQETVNTEAFF
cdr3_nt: TGCGCCAGCAGCCAAGAGACAGTGAACACTGAAGCTTTCTTT

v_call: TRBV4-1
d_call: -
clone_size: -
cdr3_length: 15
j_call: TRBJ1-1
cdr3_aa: CASSQGITGYTEAFF
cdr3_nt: TGCGCCAGCAGCCAAGGGATAACAGGGTACACTGAAGCTTTCTTT

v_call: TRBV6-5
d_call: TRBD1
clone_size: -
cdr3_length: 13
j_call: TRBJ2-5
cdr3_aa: CASQQGGKETQYF
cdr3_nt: TGTGCCAGCCAACAGGGGGGAAAAGAGACCCAGTACTTC

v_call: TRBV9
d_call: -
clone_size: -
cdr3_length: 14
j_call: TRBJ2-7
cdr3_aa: CASSAAGQHYEQYF
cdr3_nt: TGTGCCAGCAGCGCCGCGGGACAGCACTACGAGCAGTACTTC

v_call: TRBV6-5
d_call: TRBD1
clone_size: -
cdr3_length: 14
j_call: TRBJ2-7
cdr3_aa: CASRDGTGGAEQYF
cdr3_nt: TGTGCCAGCAGAGACGGGACAGGAGGTGCCGAGCAGTACTTC

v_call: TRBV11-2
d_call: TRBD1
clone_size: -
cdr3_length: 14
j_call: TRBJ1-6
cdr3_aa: CASSLDRDSIPLHF
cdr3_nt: TGTGCCAGCAGCTTAGACAGGGACAGCATTCCCCTCCACTTT

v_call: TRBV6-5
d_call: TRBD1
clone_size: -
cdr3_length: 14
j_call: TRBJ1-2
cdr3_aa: CASSYSGQDYGYTF
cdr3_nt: TGTGCCAGCAGTTACTCCGGACAGGACTATGGCTACACCTTC

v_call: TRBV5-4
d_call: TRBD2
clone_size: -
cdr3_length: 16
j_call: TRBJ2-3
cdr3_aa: CASSQDQGLETDTQYF
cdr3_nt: TGTGCCAGCAGCCAAGATCAGGGACTAGAGACAGATACGCAGTATTTT

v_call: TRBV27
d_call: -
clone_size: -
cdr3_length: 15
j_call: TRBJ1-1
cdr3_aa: CASSLSAGVNTEAFF
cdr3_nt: TGTGCCAGCAGTTTATCCGCAGGGGTTAACACTGAAGCTTTCTTT

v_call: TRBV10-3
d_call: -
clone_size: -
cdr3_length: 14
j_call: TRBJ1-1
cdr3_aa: CAIRKDNFETEAFF
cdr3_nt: TGTGCCATCAGGAAGGACAATTTCGAGACTGAAGCTTTCTTT

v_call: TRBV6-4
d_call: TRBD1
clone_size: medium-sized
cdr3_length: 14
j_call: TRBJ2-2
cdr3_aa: CASSEGQGAGELFF
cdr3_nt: TGTGCCAGCAGTGAGGGACAGGGGGCCGGGGAGCTGTTTTTT